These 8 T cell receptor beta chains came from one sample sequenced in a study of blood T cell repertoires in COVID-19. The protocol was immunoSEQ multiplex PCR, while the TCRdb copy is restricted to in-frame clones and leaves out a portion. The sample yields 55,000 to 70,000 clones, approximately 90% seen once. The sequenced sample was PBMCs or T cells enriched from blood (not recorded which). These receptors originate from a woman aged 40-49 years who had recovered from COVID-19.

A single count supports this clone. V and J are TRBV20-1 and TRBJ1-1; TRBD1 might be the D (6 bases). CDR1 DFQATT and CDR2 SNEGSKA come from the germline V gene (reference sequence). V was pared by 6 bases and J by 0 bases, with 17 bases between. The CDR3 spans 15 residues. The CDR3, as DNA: TGCAGTGCGAGTACCACAGGGACTATGAACACTGAAGCTTTCTTT. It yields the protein CSASTTGTMNTEAFF.

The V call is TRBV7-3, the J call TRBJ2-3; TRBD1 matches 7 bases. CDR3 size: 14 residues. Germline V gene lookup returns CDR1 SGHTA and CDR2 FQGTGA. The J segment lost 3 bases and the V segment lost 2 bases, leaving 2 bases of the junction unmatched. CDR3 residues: CASSLEQGTDTQYF. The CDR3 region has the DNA TGTGCCAGCAGCTTAGAACAGGGGACAGATACGCAGTATTTT.

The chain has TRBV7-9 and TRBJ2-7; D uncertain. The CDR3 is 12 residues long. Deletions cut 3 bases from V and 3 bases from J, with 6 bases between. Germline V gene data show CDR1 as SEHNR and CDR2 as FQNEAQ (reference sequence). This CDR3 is CASSFGDYEQYF. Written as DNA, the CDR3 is TGTGCCAGCAGCTTCGGAGACTACGAGCAGTACTTC.

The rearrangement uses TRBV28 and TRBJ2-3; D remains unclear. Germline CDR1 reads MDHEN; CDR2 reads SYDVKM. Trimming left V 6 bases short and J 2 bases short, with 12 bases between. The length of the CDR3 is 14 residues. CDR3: CASRFAGYTDTQYF. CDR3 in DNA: TGTGCCAGCAGGTTTGCAGGATACACAGATACGCAGTATTTT. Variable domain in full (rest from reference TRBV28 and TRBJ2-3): DVKVTQSSRYLVKRTGEKVFLECVQDMDHENMFWYRQDPGLGLRLIYFSYDVKMKEKGDIPEGYSVSREKKERFSLILESASTNQTSMYLCASRFAGYTDTQYFGPGTRLTVL.

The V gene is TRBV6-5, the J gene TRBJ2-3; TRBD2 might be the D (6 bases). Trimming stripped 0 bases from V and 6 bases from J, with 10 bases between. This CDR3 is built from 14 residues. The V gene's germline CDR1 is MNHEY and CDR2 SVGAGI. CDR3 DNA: TGTGCCAGCAGTTACTCCGGACGGGGGGATACGCAGTATTTT. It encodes CASSYSGRGDTQYF.

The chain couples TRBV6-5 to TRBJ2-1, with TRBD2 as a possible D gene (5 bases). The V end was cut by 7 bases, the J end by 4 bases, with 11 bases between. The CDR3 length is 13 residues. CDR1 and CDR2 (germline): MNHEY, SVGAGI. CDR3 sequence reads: CASKGLAYNEQFF. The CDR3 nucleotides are TGTGCCAGCAAGGGTCTAGCTTACAATGAGCAGTTCTTC.

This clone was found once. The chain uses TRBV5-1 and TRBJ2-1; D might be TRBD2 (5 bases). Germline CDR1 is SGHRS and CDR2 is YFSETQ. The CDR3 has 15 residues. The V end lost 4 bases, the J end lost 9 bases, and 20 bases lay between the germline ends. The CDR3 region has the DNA TGCGCCAGCAGCCTTGTGCGCCGGGATTTGGGTGAGCAGTTCTTC. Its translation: CASSLVRRDLGEQFF.

The CDR3 is CASSFQNTEAFF. In DNA form, the CDR3 reads TGTGCCAGTAGTTTTCAGAACACTGAAGCTTTCTTT. The V gene is TRBV19, the J gene TRBJ1-1; D call uncertain. Germline V gene lookup returns CDR1 LNHDA and CDR2 SQIVND (reference sequence). With 5 bases removed from V and 1 base from J, the gap between germline ends came to 5 bases. CDR3 length: 12 residues.